This TCR beta chain was retrieved from a study of tumor and adjacent non-tumor tissue in lung cancer. TCRbeta libraries were built with three rounds of nested PCR, modified from ARM-PCR. Each CDR3 protein is one row after TCRdb ran MiXCR on the multiplex PCR reads. The sample has some 99,000 distinct CDR3 sequences, roughly 80% seen once; the top ten hold 37%. No cell sorting was done before RNA was extracted from the tissue. This CDR3 contains 15 residues. Germline V gives CDR1 DFQATT, CDR2 SNEGSKA (reference sequence). With 7 bases removed from V and 7 bases from J, the gap between germline ends came to 26 bases. A word on this clonotype: A much larger clone lies one base from this, so it may be a read error.

The sample taken for sequencing was lung tumor tissue. The clonotype originates from a woman aged 60-70 years with non-small cell lung cancer. The chain joins TRBV20-1 to TRBJ2-7; D is perhaps TRBD1 or TRBD2 (6 bases each). CDR3 DNA: TGCAGTGTCCAGGGACAAGGGGGGCGGGCGAATGAGCAGTACTTC. This encodes CSVQGQGGRANEQYF.